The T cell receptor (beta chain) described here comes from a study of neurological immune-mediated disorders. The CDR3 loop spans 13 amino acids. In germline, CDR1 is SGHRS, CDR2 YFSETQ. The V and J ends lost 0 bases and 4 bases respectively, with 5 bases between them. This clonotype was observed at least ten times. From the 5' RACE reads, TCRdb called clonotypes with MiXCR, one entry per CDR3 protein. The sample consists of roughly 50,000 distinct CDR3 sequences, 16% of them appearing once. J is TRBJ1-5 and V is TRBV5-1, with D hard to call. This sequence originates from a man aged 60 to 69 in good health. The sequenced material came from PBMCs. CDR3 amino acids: CASSLGQNQPQHF. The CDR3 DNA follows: TGCGCCAGCAGCTTGGGGCAGAATCAGCCCCAGCATTTT.